Listed here are 27 T cell receptor beta chains from one sample, sequenced in a study of regulatory T cells in long-lasting Graves disease. Construction of the TCR beta libraries employed iRepertoire HTBI primers in conjunction with Arm-PCR of CDR3 regions. TCRdb re-analysed the multiplex PCR reads in MiXCR, keeping a single row per CDR3 protein. The sample contains approximately 540,000 distinct CDR3 sequences, 12% of which appear only once. Time point specified: newly diagnosed GD, antithyroid drugs for less than 3 months. TCR sequences were obtained from RNA taken from PBMCs. These sequences were also reported in another study, on T cells in Graves' hyperthyroidism and ophthalmopathy.

The sequences come from peripheral blood mononuclear cells (PBMCs), collected at new diagnosis, from a patient treated with antithyroid drugs. The receptors here all came from a woman aged 25 to 39 with Graves disease.

The chain couples TRBV11-2 to TRBJ2-2, with TRBD1 matching 11 bases. In germline, CDR1 is SGHAT, CDR2 FQNNGV. V lost 3 bases and J lost 4; bases outside the gene matches: 4. The CDR3 is 16 amino acids. The CDR3 region is CASSLAGQGGTGELFF. CDR3 DNA: TGTGCCAGCAGCTTGGCGGGACAGGGGGGCACCGGGGAGCTGTTTTTT.

This clonotype appeared a few times. This chain connects TRBV9 to TRBJ2-7; 8 bases fit TRBD1. This CDR3 is built from 15 residues. The V and J ends lost 5 bases and 0 bases, in that order; junction bases with no gene match: 7. Germline-derived CDR1 and CDR2 are SGDLS and YYNGEE. The CDR3 sequence is CASSPRGPSSYEQYF. The DNA of the CDR3 is TGTGCCAGCAGTCCCAGGGGGCCGAGCTCCTACGAGCAGTACTTC.

This clonotype was seen repeatedly, ten times or more. V gene TRBV20-1 combines with J gene TRBJ2-1; D may be TRBD2 (6 bases). Germline V lookup: CDR1 DFQATT, CDR2 SNEGSKA (reference sequence). This CDR3 is 15 amino acids long. Trimming stripped 6 bases from V and 0 bases from J, with 15 bases between. The CDR3 sequence is CSARWGSGSYNEQFF. CDR3 sequence (DNA): TGCAGTGCCCGTTGGGGTAGCGGCTCCTACAATGAGCAGTTCTTC.

This clonotype was counted many times. The chain couples TRBV20-1 to TRBJ2-1; D possibly corresponds to TRBD1 (6 bases). Germline CDR1 is DFQATT and CDR2 is SNEGSKA (reference sequence). V was cut by 4 bases and J by 7 bases, with 17 bases left in between. The CDR3 has 14 residues. The CDR3 nucleotides read TGCAGTGCTACCCCAGGGGTTGTATTGAATGAGCAGTTCTTC. Its protein is CSATPGVVLNEQFF.

The chain carries TRBV12-5 and TRBJ2-1; D might be TRBD1 (5 bases). V was clipped by 7 bases and J by 2 bases, with 9 bases between them. Germline loops: CDR1 LGHNT, CDR2 FRNRAP. The CDR3 contains 13 residues. The CDR3 loop reads CASATTAYNEQFF. The CDR3 nucleotides are TGTGCTAGTGCCACGACAGCCTACAATGAGCAGTTCTTC.

The chain links TRBV3-1 to TRBJ1-5, with D uncertain. This CDR3 spans 15 amino acids. Trimming took 5 bases from V and 2 from J, leaving 13 bases between them. Germline V gene data show CDR1 as LGHDT and CDR2 as YNNKEL (reference sequence). CDR3 nucleotide sequence: TGTGCCAGCAGCTCCCGGCTTTACGGCAATCAGCCCCAGCATTTT. Protein sequence: CASSSRLYGNQPQHF.

As to this clonotype: Given a far larger clone just one base away, this is likely a sequencing read error. The genes are TRBV19 and TRBJ2-5; D ambiguous. The assigned J gene may be wrong: the sequence end matches TRBJ2-7 better. CDR3 length: 13 residues. The germline V gene has CDR1 LNHDA and CDR2 SQIVND (reference sequence). This CDR3 reads CASSMGWGREQYF. CDR3 in DNA: TGTGCCAGTAGTATGGGTTGGGGTCGCGAGCAGTACTTC.

This clonotype was seen repeatedly, ten times or more. The V call is TRBV10-3, the J call TRBJ1-1; maybe TRBD1 (5 bases). This CDR3 region has 15 residues. V was shortened by 8 bases and J by 1 base, with 17 bases between the two germline ends. Germline V gene data show CDR1 as ENHRY and CDR2 as SYGVKD. The CDR3 loop reads CAIGSATGENTEAFF. The CDR3, as DNA: TGTGCCATCGGGAGCGCTACGGGGGAGAACACTGAAGCTTTCTTT.

This clonotype appeared many times. The chain couples TRBV14 to TRBJ1-2, with D uncertain. The CDR3 extends over 11 amino acids. Germline values: CDR1 SGHDN, CDR2 FVKESK. The V gene lost 5 bases and the J gene lost 7 bases, with 8 bases spanning the gap. CDR3 amino acids: CASSNGFGYTF. The CDR3 DNA reads TGTGCCAGCAGCAATGGTTTTGGCTACACCTTC.

This clonotype was counted many times. The chain links TRBV15 to TRBJ2-7; D might be TRBD1 (6 bases). Germline-derived CDR1 and CDR2 are LNHNV and YYDKDF (reference sequence). CDR3 size: 16 residues. The V end was cut by 0 bases, the J end by 4 bases, with 16 bases between. The CDR3 reads CATSRDRTVAVYEQYF. Here the CDR3 DNA reads TGTGCCACCAGCAGAGATAGGACAGTCGCTGTTTACGAGCAGTACTTC. Variable domain in full (rest from reference TRBV15 and TRBJ2-7): DAMVIQNPRYQVTQFGKPVTLSCSQTLNHNVMYWYQQKSSQAPKLLFHYYDKDFNNEADTPDNFQSRRPNTSFCFLDIRSPGLGDTAMYLCATSRDRTVAVYEQYFGPGTRLTVT.

In this sample, this clonotype turned up many times. The genes are TRBV12-3 or TRBV12-4 and TRBJ2-7, with 13 bases that match TRBD2. CDR3 length: 17 residues. V shed 2 bases, J shed 4 bases, and the junction held 8 bases outside the gene matches. CDR3 sequence: CASSLSPGLAGKYEQYF. The CDR3, as DNA: TGTGCCAGCAGTTTAAGTCCGGGACTAGCGGGAAAGTACGAGCAGTACTTC.

This clonotype occurred a few times. The chain recombines TRBV19 with TRBJ1-5, with D possibly TRBD1 on 6 matching bases. V was shortened by 3 bases and J by 3 bases, with 9 bases between the two germline ends. The germline V gene has CDR1 LNHDA and CDR2 SQIVND (reference sequence). The CDR3 extends over 14 amino acids. CDR3 coding DNA: TGTGCCAGTAGTATTACAGGGTTCAATCAGCCCCAGCATTTT. As protein: CASSITGFNQPQHF.

With respect to this clonotype: This may come from a read error, since a much larger clone is one base off. The V call is TRBV27, the J call TRBJ2-1; the D gene could be TRBD1 or TRBD2 (5 bases each). This CDR3 comprises 14 residues. Per germline, CDR1 MNHEY and CDR2 SMNVEV (reference sequence). The V and J ends lost 7 bases and 7 bases respectively, with 17 bases between them. The CDR3 loop reads CASKGRAHGNEQFF. The CDR3 nucleotides are TGTGCCAGCAAGGGGCGGGCCCACGGGAATGAGCAGTTCTTC.

The chain is built from TRBV7-9 and TRBJ2-3; TRBD2 aligns across 8 bases. Germline V lookup: CDR1 SEHNR, CDR2 FQNEAQ (reference sequence). The CDR3 contains 15 residues. With V trimmed by 4 bases and J by 4 bases, 7 bases remained unmatched. This CDR3 is CASSSQRERSDTQYF. The CDR3 coding sequence is TGTGCCAGCAGCTCACAGCGGGAGAGGTCAGATACGCAGTATTTT.

This clonotype was found many times. The V call is TRBV6-1, the J call TRBJ1-5; the match to TRBD1 covers 7 bases. The V gene's germline CDR1 is MNHNS and CDR2 SASEGT. Trimming took 2 bases from V and 1 from J; bases not matched to a gene: 8. There are 17 residues in the CDR3. DNA for the CDR3: TGTGCCAGCAGTGAAAACGGGGCAGGGGGGAGCAATCAGCCCCAGCATTTT. Its translation: CASSENGAGGSNQPQHF.

As concerns this clonotype: Given the absence of the conserved phenylalanine or tryptophan at the CDR3 end, a read error is likely. The chain recombines TRBV7-9 with TRBJ2-1; D not resolved. The germline gives CDR1 SEHNR, CDR2 FQNEAQ (reference sequence). The CDR3 contains 14 residues. The CDR3 protein is CASSLSYQYSEQFL. CDR3 in DNA: TGTGCCAGCAGCTTAAGCTATCAGTACAGTGAGCAGTTCCTC.

This clonotype was found many times. The rearrangement joins TRBV20-1 to TRBJ1-5; a possible D gene is TRBD1 (5 bases). This CDR3 contains 16 residues. Per the germline V gene, CDR1 is DFQATT and CDR2 is SNEGSKA (reference sequence). The germline V and J ends were trimmed by 6 bases and 1 base, with 19 bases remaining between them. CDR3 loop: CSAQAPFGTSNQPQHF. In DNA, the CDR3 is TGCAGTGCACAAGCCCCGTTTGGGACCAGCAATCAGCCCCAGCATTTT.

This clonotype was recorded at least ten times. The chain combines TRBV6-1 with TRBJ2-5, with D tentatively TRBD1 (5 bases). The ends were cut back, 3 bases at V and 2 bases at J, with 13 bases in the middle. Germline loops: CDR1 MNHNS, CDR2 SASEGT. The CDR3 consists of 15 residues. The CDR3 nucleotides read TGTGCCAGCAGTGAGGCCTTGGGGCCGCAAGAGACCCAGTACTTC. Translating gives CASSEALGPQETQYF.

This clonotype was observed many times. One end of the junction does not line up with germline, which may come from a read error. The V call is TRBV2, the J call TRBJ1-1, with a weak D call TRBD1 (6 bases). The CDR3 is 14 residues long. Germline CDR1 and CDR2: SNHLY and FYNNEI. The CDR3 DNA reads TGTGCCGGCAGTGGTAGGGGGTCGGACACTGAAGCTTTCTTT. Protein: CAGSGRGSDTEAFF.

This clonotype appeared many times. The genes are TRBV6-5 and TRBJ1-1, with 7 bases aligning to TRBD1. Germline CDR1 is MNHEY and CDR2 is SVGAGI. The trim removed 6 bases at V and 0 bases at J, leaving 7 bases unmatched. This CDR3 is built from 15 residues. In nucleotides, the CDR3 is TGTGCCAGCAGCTACGACAGGGTCCTGAACACTGAAGCTTTCTTT. The encoded protein is CASSYDRVLNTEAFF.

Here the CDR3 DNA reads TGTGCCAGCAGCAACCACGCGGTGGAAGGGGAGCTGTTTTTT. It translates to CASSNHAVEGELFF. V is TRBV7-9 and J is TRBJ2-2; D uncertain. Germline V lookup: CDR1 SEHNR, CDR2 FQNEAQ (reference sequence). V lost 5 bases and J lost 8, with 15 bases in between. This CDR3 is 14 amino acids long.

This clonotype was detected ten times or more. This chain uses TRBV24-1 with TRBJ1-1; no definite D call. This CDR3 has 11 amino acids. Deletions cut 7 bases from V and 2 bases from J, with 4 bases between. From germline, CDR1 is KGHDR and CDR2 SFDVKD. CDR3: CATRKNTEAFF. CDR3 coding DNA: TGTGCCACCAGAAAAAACACTGAAGCTTTCTTT.

This clonotype has at least ten counts. This chain links TRBV5-1 with TRBJ2-5; 14 nucleotides line up with TRBD2. Germline V gene sequence: CDR1 SGHRS, CDR2 YFSETQ. This CDR3 has 18 amino acids. The J segment lost 5 bases and the V segment lost 4 bases, leaving 13 bases of the junction unmatched. The CDR3 bases are TGCGCCAGCAGCGCCGGACTAGCGGGAGGTTCCCTCAGGGAGACCCAGTACTTC. This encodes CASSAGLAGGSLRETQYF.

This clonotype showed up many times. The chain combines TRBV6-2 or TRBV6-3 with TRBJ1-1; unclear D gene. Germline V gene data show CDR1 as MNHEY and CDR2 as SVGEGT. The CDR3 is made up of 14 amino acids. Here the CDR3 DNA reads TGTGCTGCGGAGTCGGGAAGGGCGAACACTGAAGCTTTCTTT. This sequence encodes CAAESGRANTEAFF.

This chain links TRBV27 with TRBJ2-4, with unresolved D. The CDR3 covers 14 residues. Trimming shortened V by 3 bases and J by 3 bases, and 9 bases separated the two germline ends. Germline V gene sequence: CDR1 MNHEY, CDR2 SMNVEV (reference sequence). Here the CDR3 DNA reads TGTGCCAGCAGTTTTAATTTTGACAAAAACATTCAGTACTTC. Translating gives CASSFNFDKNIQYF.

This clonotype appeared a few times. The chain combines TRBV7-8 with TRBJ2-3; D gene ambiguous. Germline V gene sequence: CDR1 SGHVS, CDR2 FQNEAQ. The CDR3 is made up of 14 amino acids. Trimming stripped 3 bases from V and 0 bases from J, with 7 bases between. CDR3 nucleotide sequence: TGTGCCAGCAGCTTTAGAAGGAGCACAGATACGCAGTATTTT. The encoded protein is CASSFRRSTDTQYF.

The sample holds many counts of this clonotype. The J gene is TRBJ2-3, the V gene TRBV5-1; tentatively, D is TRBD1 (5 bases). The germline V and J ends were trimmed by 6 bases and 1 base, with 12 bases remaining between them. The length of the CDR3 is 14 residues. Germline CDR1 reads SGHRS; CDR2 reads YFSETQ. The CDR3 loop is CASTTGSGTDTQYF. CDR3 sequence (DNA): TGCGCCAGCACTACAGGTTCCGGCACAGATACGCAGTATTTT.